This entry describes one T cell receptor (beta chain). As yet, its antigen is unknown. The CDR3 runs 13 residues. Between the trimmed V and J ends, which lost 5 bases and 0 bases, there was a span of 7 bases. Germline CDR1 and CDR2: KGHDR and SFDVKD. The sample belongs to a study of T cell responses to AZD1222 COVID-19 vaccine. It was second doses at about 4 or about 12 weeks that were pooled. General study results and limits: Regions left unmutated in variants are reportedly the target of nearly half of spike-specific TCRs. Possibly, clonal diversity was underestimated; donors were largely white British and included more females. Repertoire sampling happened only post peak T cell response.

Clones were sequenced by immunoSEQ multiplex PCR, and TCRdb holds only the in-frame ones, with some missing. This table has around 130,000 clones, more than 90% appearing once. The V gene is TRBV24-1, the J gene TRBJ2-7; no firm D call. This specimen was peripheral blood, taken 28 days after the second AZD1222 dose. This TCR was recovered from an adult who received the AZD1222 COVID-19 vaccine. CDR3 sequence: CATSGPTSYEQYF. CDR3 nucleotides: TGTGCCACCAGTGGTCCAACCTCCTACGAGCAGTACTTC.